The sample holds many counts of the clone carrying this T cell receptor (beta chain). V shed 3 bases and J 0 bases; nucleotides not matched to a gene: 3. CDR3 size: 15 residues. The data derive from a study of tumor-infiltrating lymphocytes in oesophageal squamous cell carcinoma. One entry per CDR3 protein, called by TCRdb with MiXCR from the PCR reads. The data show 15,000 to 20,000 distinct CDR3 sequences, approximately 43% seen once. The chain combines TRBV12-3 or TRBV12-4 with TRBJ2-3; 7 nucleotides match TRBD2. The receptor comes from a female donor with esophageal squamous cell carcinoma. The sequenced sample was blood. The CDR3 loop reads CASSFGGFSTDTQYF. The CDR3 coding sequence is TGTGCCAGCAGTTTCGGGGGGTTTAGCACAGATACGCAGTATTTT.